The subject of this entry is one T cell receptor (beta chain). Authors' methods: Reference gene primer amplification in the assay estimated nucleated cell counts. Assay used: immunoSEQ multiplex PCR; TCRdb lists only in-frame clones, some missing. Clone size and V and J calls were adopted from that table, with D and trimming inferred from the DNA. The sample shows roughly 200,000 clones, 89% of them seen only once. These data belong to a study of blood T cell repertoires in COVID-19. Study summary: Samples representing acute and convalescent COVID-19 were sourced from the United States, Italy and Spain.

Enrolled through a virtual design, the participants were between roughly 18 and 89 years of age and came from fewer than 30 US areas. Participants had their cohort set by participant-reported clinical history. V lost 2 bases, J lost 0 bases, and 6 bases stayed unmatched. Germline values: CDR1 SGHTA, CDR2 FQGNSA. The CDR3 runs to 16 residues. The sample taken for sequencing was PBMCs or T cells enriched from blood (not recorded which). This TCR came from a woman aged 40-49 years with acute COVID-19. The chain recombines TRBV7-2 with TRBJ2-7; 8 bases are a match to TRBD2. CDR3 sequence (DNA): TGTGCCAGCAGCTTATCGGGGGGGCCGAGCTCCTACGAGCAGTACTTC. Encoded protein: CASSLSGGPSSYEQYF.